This is a list of T cell receptor beta chains from one sample in a study of blood T cell repertoires in COVID-19. Sequencing used immunoSEQ multiplex PCR; TCRdb keeps in-frame clones, though not all of them. The data show about 240,000 clones, over 75% seen once. The sample taken for sequencing was peripheral blood. All receptors derive from a man aged 50-60 years with COVID-19, enrolled during active disease. The CDR3 runs from the conserved cysteine through the conserved F or W. A D gene is named only where the DNA matches it firmly. The listing skips clone size in some rows; elsewhere it reads once, few, many or a size class.

NA	TRBV9	TRBJ2-1	TRBD2	TGTGCCAGCAGCGCCGCGAGACTAGCGGGGTCAAATGAGCAGTTCTTC	CASSAARLAGSNEQFF
NA	TRBV10-3	TRBJ2-1	TRBD1	TGTGCCATCAGTTCCCCGGACAGGAACTCCTACAATGAGCAGTTCTTC	CAISSPDRNSYNEQFF
NA	TRBV5-1	TRBJ2-2	NA	TGCGCCAGCAGCTCCCTAAGTACCGGGGAGCTGTTTTTT	CASSSLSTGELFF
few	TRBV6-5	TRBJ1-1	NA	TGTGCCAGCAGGGTGGACGCTAGCTTCACTGAAGCTTTCTTT	CASRVDASFTEAFF
NA	TRBV5-1	TRBJ1-6	TRBD1	TGCGCCAGCAGCTTAAACAGGGGGCTGAATTCACCCCTCCACTTT	CASSLNRGLNSPLHF
NA	TRBV27	TRBJ1-6	TRBD1	TGTGCCAGCAAAGGACAGGGGGCAAACTCCTATAATTCACCCCTCCACTTT	CASKGQGANSYNSPLHF
NA	TRBV14	TRBJ1-2	NA	TGTGCCAGCAGCCGGGACATGGAGACCTATGGCTACACCTTC	CASSRDMETYGYTF
NA	TRBV9	TRBJ1-3	NA	TGTGCCAGCAGCGTAGAGCCTGGAAACACCATATATTTT	CASSVEPGNTIYF
NA	TRBV4-1	TRBJ2-3	TRBD1	TGCGCCAGCAGCCAAGAAGGGACAGGGGCAGATACGCAGTATTTT	CASSQEGTGADTQYF
NA	TRBV7-2	TRBJ2-2	TRBD1	TGTGCCAGCAGCCCGGGACAGGGTTCCGCCGGGGAGCTGTTTTTT	CASSPGQGSAGELFF
few	TRBV3-1/TRBV3-2	TRBJ1-4	NA	TGTGCCAGCAGCCAACAACTTAATGAAAAACTGTTTTTT	CASSQQLNEKLFF
NA	TRBV5-8	TRBJ1-5	TRBD1	TGTGCCAGCACCCTGGGACAGACCGAGACGAGCAATCAGCCCCAGCATTTT	CASTLGQTETSNQPQHF
NA	TRBV12-5	TRBJ1-1	NA	TGTGCTAGTGGTTTGGGCACTACTATGAACACTGAAGCTTTCTTT	CASGLGTTMNTEAFF